Each of the 24 T cell receptor beta chains below was sequenced from the same sample in a study of cytomegalovirus exposure and HLA in healthy donors. Method: immunoSEQ multiplex PCR; TCRdb's copy keeps in-frame clones and lacks some. The sample holds tens of thousands of clones; around 81% are singletons and the top ten take 3%. Sequencing was performed on PBMCs. These TCRs come from a man aged 25 to 40 in good health and CMV-seronegative.

This chain joins TRBV7-6 and TRBJ2-7; the match to TRBD1 covers 8 bases. Unmatched junction bases numbered 5, after V lost 11 bases and J lost 2 bases. This CDR3 contains 12 residues. Germline CDR1 SGHVS, CDR2 FNYEAQ. As DNA, the CDR3 is TGTGCCTCCAGGGGGCAAACCTACGAGCAGTACTTC. Encoded protein: CASRGQTYEQYF.

The chain couples TRBV18 to TRBJ1-1; no definite D call. With 2 bases removed from V and 1 base from J, the gap between germline ends came to 8 bases. The CDR3 contains 14 residues. From germline, CDR1 is KGHSH and CDR2 LQKENI. The CDR3 is CASSPAGPNTEAFF. DNA of the CDR3: TGTGCCAGCTCACCAGCGGGCCCGAACACTGAAGCTTTCTTT. The complete variable domain, with remaining parts taken from reference TRBV18 and TRBJ1-1, reads NAGVMQNPRHLVRRRGQEARLRCSPMKGHSHVYWYRQLPEEGLKFMVYLQKENIIDESGMPKERFSAEFPKEGPSILRIQQVVRGDSAAYFCASSPAGPNTEAFFGQGTRLTVV.

V usage is TRBV5-1 and J usage is TRBJ2-1; 7 positions agree with TRBD1. V was pared by 2 bases and J by 3 bases, with 17 bases of the junction left unmatched. Germline V gene sequence: CDR1 SGHRS, CDR2 YFSETQ. The CDR3 has 19 residues. CDR3 region: CASSLPGQKVPRVYNEQFF. In DNA, the CDR3 is TGCGCCAGCAGCTTACCGGGACAGAAGGTCCCCCGAGTCTACAATGAGCAGTTCTTC.

The V and J genes are TRBV6-1 and TRBJ2-3; 9 nucleotides agree with TRBD1. Per the germline V gene, CDR1 is MNHNS and CDR2 is SASEGT. V lost 4 bases to trimming and J lost 3 bases; unmatched junction nucleotides: 5. The CDR3 runs 15 residues. The CDR3 is CASSVGQGSTDTQYF. The CDR3, as DNA: TGTGCCAGCAGTGTCGGACAGGGGAGTACAGATACGCAGTATTTT.

The CDR3, as DNA: TGCGCCAGCAGCCAAGGAATAAATTACCCGGGACAGGGGACGACTGACGAAGCTTTCTTT. Its translation: CASSQGINYPGQGTTDEAFF. J is TRBJ1-1 and V is TRBV4-3; TRBD1 matches at 10 bases. This CDR3 contains 20 residues. V was pared by 1 base and J by 8 bases, with 22 bases of the junction left unmatched. Germline-derived CDR1 and CDR2 are LGHNA and YSLEER.

The J gene is TRBJ2-7, the V gene TRBV4-1, with TRBD1 identical over 8 bases. The CDR3 spans 14 residues. The germline V gene encodes CDR1 MGHRA and CDR2 YSYEKL. Trimming cost V 4 bases and J 6 bases; bases outside gene matches: 8. DNA of the CDR3: TGCGCCAGCAGCCGAGGACAGGGCGTTGGCGAGCAGTACTTC. Translation: CASSRGQGVGEQYF.

The chain links TRBV5-1 to TRBJ1-1; D gene ambiguous. Germline V CDR1 and CDR2: SGHRS, YFSETQ. The CDR3 sequence is 14 residues long. V shed 3 bases and J shed 1 base, with 10 bases lying between them. The CDR3 DNA follows: TGCGCCAGCAGCTCAGCGGCGGGGAACACTGAAGCTTTCTTT. It is translated as CASSSAAGNTEAFF.

The V call is TRBV5-4, the J call TRBJ2-5; 10 positions agree with TRBD2. The CDR3 contains 18 residues. Germline CDR1 is SGHNT and CDR2 is YYREEE (reference sequence). J lost 1 base, V lost 4 bases, and 13 bases had no gene match. The CDR3 nucleotides read TGTGCCAGCAGCACCCCAGGGGGGCTAGCGGGGGCCCAAGAGACCCAGTACTTC. Its translation: CASSTPGGLAGAQETQYF.

CDR3 coding DNA: TGCGCCAGCAGCCCCTGGAGGGGTAGGACAGGGCCCTACGAGCAGTACTTC. Encoded protein: CASSPWRGRTGPYEQYF. The chain combines TRBV4-1 with TRBJ2-7; 8 bases map to TRBD1. The germline V gene encodes CDR1 MGHRA and CDR2 YSYEKL. The CDR3 has 17 residues. Trimming at V came to 4 bases and at J to 2 bases, leaving 13 bases not matched to a gene.

V gene TRBV6-5 combines with J gene TRBJ2-7; 8 bases match TRBD2. CDR3 length: 15 amino acids. Germline trimming cut 9 bases from V and 0 bases from J; bases unmatched to any gene: 10. From germline, CDR1 is MNHEY and CDR2 SVGAGI. The CDR3 nucleotides are TGTGCCAGTCAAAAGCAGCGGGGGACCTCCTACGAGCAGTACTTC. It is translated as CASQKQRGTSYEQYF.

V gene TRBV19 combines with J gene TRBJ1-1; 8 nucleotides align to TRBD1. Trimming removed 3 bases from V and 5 bases from J; junction bases left unmatched: 5. The CDR3 runs 14 residues. Per germline, CDR1 LNHDA and CDR2 SQIVND (reference sequence). The CDR3, as DNA: TGTGCCAGTAGTATTCTGACAGGGGCAACTGAAGCTTTCTTT. Translation gives CASSILTGATEAFF.

This clone has a handful of counts. This chain connects TRBV5-1 to TRBJ1-6; weak D call: TRBD1 (5 bases). The CDR3 length is 18 residues. The ends were cut back, 0 bases at V and 0 bases at J, with 13 bases in the middle. Germline CDR1 and CDR2: SGHRS and YFSETQ. The CDR3 nucleotides are TGCGCCAGCAGCTTGGCCTCAGACAGACGCTCCTATAATTCACCCCTCCACTTT. Amino acid sequence: CASSLASDRRSYNSPLHF.

The chain combines TRBV18 with TRBJ2-7; 10 positions match TRBD2. CDR3 length: 15 amino acids. J gave up 3 bases and V 3 bases, and 5 bases lay outside the gene matches. Germline assignment: CDR1 KGHSH and CDR2 LQKENI. CDR3 nucleotide sequence: TGTGCCAGCTCACCGATACTAGCGGGGTTCTACGAGCAGTACGTC. As protein: CASSPILAGFYEQYV.

The sample holds a few counts of this clone. The chain recombines TRBV6-5 with TRBJ1-1; D is uncertain. Germline CDR1 is MNHEY and CDR2 is SVGAGI. This CDR3 has 13 amino acids. The V and J ends lost 5 bases and 4 bases respectively, with 11 bases between them. In DNA, the CDR3 is TGTGCCAGCAGTCCGGACTGGGGCACTGAAGCTTTCTTT. Its translation: CASSPDWGTEAFF.

This clone was seen only a few times. The V and J genes are TRBV20-1 and TRBJ1-2; possibly TRBD1 for D (6 bases). Germline V lookup: CDR1 DFQATT, CDR2 SNEGSKA (reference sequence). The length of the CDR3 is 11 residues. The CDR3 nucleotides read TGCAATGGACAGAGCCCATATGGCTACACCTTC. Translation gives CNGQSPYGYTF.

The CDR3 loop is CASTLSGGADTQYF. The CDR3, as DNA: TGTGCCTCGACCCTTAGCGGGGGGGCAGATACGCAGTATTTT. The chain carries TRBV7-6 and TRBJ2-3, with 11 bases lining up with TRBD2. Unmatched junction bases numbered 8, after V lost 11 bases and J lost 4 bases. Germline loops: CDR1 SGHVS, CDR2 FNYEAQ. This CDR3 is 14 amino acids long.

This sequence joins TRBV5-1 and TRBJ2-7, with 15 bases lining up with TRBD2. V lost 1 base to trimming and J lost 6 bases; unmatched junction nucleotides: 8. The CDR3 sequence is 17 residues long. Germline CDR1 SGHRS, CDR2 YFSETQ. DNA of the CDR3: TGCGCCAGCAGCTTGTTCCAAGGGGGACTAGCGGGGGGCGAGCAGTACTTC. Its protein product is CASSLFQGGLAGGEQYF.

In its sample, this clone was seen once. This CDR3 is also generated by other DNA sequences in the sample. The chain employs TRBV7-3 and TRBJ1-2; 7 bases fit TRBD1. The CDR3 spans 13 residues. Germline CDR1 is SGHTA and CDR2 is FQGTGA. The V segment lost 5 bases and the J segment 5 bases; nucleotides outside the gene matches: 5. The CDR3 DNA follows: TGTGCCAGCAGCCCCGGACAGGAGTATGGCTACACCTTC. Translating gives CASSPGQEYGYTF.

The chain is built from TRBV30 and TRBJ1-4; maybe TRBD1 (6 bases). The V gene's germline CDR1 is GTSNPN and CDR2 SVGIG (reference sequence). This CDR3 comprises 18 residues. Trimming took off 4 bases at V and 4 bases at J, with 25 bases between the two ends. CDR3 region: CAWTPQPRDTGYNEKLFF. CDR3 nucleotides: TGTGCCTGGACTCCCCAACCCAGGGATACAGGGTATAATGAAAAACTGTTTTTT.

CDR3 nucleotides: TGCGCCAGCAGCCATCAGGTCGGGAGCTCTGGAAACACCATATATTTT. Translating gives CASSHQVGSSGNTIYF. The V call is TRBV4-3, the J call TRBJ1-3; D remains unclear. V was pared by 3 bases and J by 0 bases, with 12 bases between. From germline, CDR1 is LGHNA and CDR2 YSLEER. The CDR3 extends over 16 amino acids.

This chain uses TRBV11-2 with TRBJ2-5; 7 bases are a match to TRBD2. This CDR3 spans 14 amino acids. The V and J ends lost 1 base and 5 bases, in that order; junction bases with no gene match: 4. From germline, CDR1 is SGHAT and CDR2 FQNNGV. CDR3 sequence (DNA): TGTGCCAGCAGCTTAGGGGATAGCGGGGAGACCCAGTACTTC. Translating gives CASSLGDSGETQYF. Filled out from reference TRBV11-2 and TRBJ2-5, the complete variable domain reads EAGVAQSPRYKIIEKRQSVAFWCNPISGHATLYWYQQILGQGPKLLIQFQNNGVVDDSQLPKDRFSAERLKGVDSTLKIQPAKLEDSAVYLCASSLGDSGETQYFGPGTRLLVL.

The CDR3 DNA sequence: TGTGCCAGTAGCGGTTGGGACACCGGCTACGAGCAGTACTTC. Amino acid sequence: CASSGWDTGYEQYF. The chain employs TRBV19 and TRBJ2-7; possible D gene TRBD1, 6 bases. Germline loops: CDR1 LNHDA, CDR2 SQIVND (reference sequence). V was cut by 6 bases and J by 3 bases, with 15 bases left in between. This CDR3 has 14 residues.

The rearrangement links TRBV6-5 to TRBJ2-1; maybe TRBD2 (6 bases). This CDR3 has 14 residues. The V gene's germline CDR1 is MNHEY and CDR2 SVGAGI. Trimming removed 6 bases from V and 8 bases from J, with 17 bases in between. DNA of the CDR3: TGTGCCAGCAGCCCCGGGGGAGCGGAGGATGAGCAGTTCTTC. The encoded protein is CASSPGGAEDEQFF.

The rearrangement links TRBV18 to TRBJ2-2; D is possibly TRBD2 (5 bases). The V and J ends lost 3 bases and 10 bases respectively, with 12 bases between them. The CDR3 has 13 residues. From germline, CDR1 is KGHSH and CDR2 LQKENI. Here the CDR3 DNA reads TGTGCCAGCTCACCTCGGCGGGTTGTGGAGCTGTTTTTT. Its protein is CASSPRRVVELFF. The variable domain in full, with the rest retrieved from reference TRBV18 and TRBJ2-2, is NAGVMQNPRHLVRRRGQEARLRCSPMKGHSHVYWYRQLPEEGLKFMVYLQKENIIDESGMPKERFSAEFPKEGPSILRIQQVVRGDSAAYFCASSPRRVVELFFGEGSRLTVL.